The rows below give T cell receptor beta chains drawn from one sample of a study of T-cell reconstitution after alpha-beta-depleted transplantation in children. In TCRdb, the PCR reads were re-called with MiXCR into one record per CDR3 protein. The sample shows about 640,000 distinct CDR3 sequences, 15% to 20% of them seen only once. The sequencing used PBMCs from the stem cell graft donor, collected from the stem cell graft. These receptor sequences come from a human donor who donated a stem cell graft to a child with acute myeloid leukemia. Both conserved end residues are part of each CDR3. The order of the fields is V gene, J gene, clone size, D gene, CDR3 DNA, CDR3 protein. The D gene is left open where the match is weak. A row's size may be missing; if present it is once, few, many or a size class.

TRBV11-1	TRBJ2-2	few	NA	TGTGCCAGCAGCCCCCAGAGAGGGGAGCTGTTTTTT	CASSPQRGELFF
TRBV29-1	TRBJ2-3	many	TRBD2	TGCAGCGTTGAAGCTTCCCTCTCGTTTGGCGGGGGGATGGAGGCAGGCAGCACAGATACGCAGTATTTT	CSVEASLSFGGGMEAGSTDTQYF
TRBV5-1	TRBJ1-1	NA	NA	TGCGCCAGCAGCCGCGACGGGTCGAACACTGAAGCTTTCTTT	CASSRDGSNTEAFF
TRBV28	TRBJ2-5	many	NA	TGTGCCAGCAGTCGGGTCCGGGAGACCCAGTACTTC	CASSRVRETQYF
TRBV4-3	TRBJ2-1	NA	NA	TGCGCCAGCAGCCAAGATTGGGGGGTCGCTCGCAATGAGCAGTTCTTC	CASSQDWGVARNEQFF
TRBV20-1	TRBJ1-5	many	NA	TGCAGTGCTAGTTCCCGACCTGAGGTTTATAGCAATCAGCCCCAGCATTTT	CSASSRPEVYSNQPQHF
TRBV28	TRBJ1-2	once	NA	TGTGCCAGCAGTTCCCCCAACCCGGGGGGCGGAGGCTACACCTTC	CASSSPNPGGGGYTF
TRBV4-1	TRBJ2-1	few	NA	TGCGCCAGCAGCCAAGGAGGTATCGGCACTTACAATGAGCAGTTCTTC	CASSQGGIGTYNEQFF
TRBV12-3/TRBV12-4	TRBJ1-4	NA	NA	TGTGCCAGCAGTTTTGTACAAGTAGGTGATGAAAAACTGTTTTTT	CASSFVQVGDEKLFF
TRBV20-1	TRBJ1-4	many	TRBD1	TGCAGTGCTAGAACCGGGACAGGGGCTGCTAATGAAAAACTGTTTTTT	CSARTGTGAANEKLFF
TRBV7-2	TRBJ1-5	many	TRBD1	TGTGCCAGCAGCCGTGACAGGGGAGAGCCCCAGCATTTT	CASSRDRGEPQHF
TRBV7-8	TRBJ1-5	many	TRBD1	TGTGCCAGCAGCTTAGCCAGGGGGACCTATCAGCCCCAGCATTTT	CASSLARGTYQPQHF
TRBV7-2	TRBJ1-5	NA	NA	TGTGCCAGCAGCTTACGCAGGGACAATCAGCCCCAGCATTTT	CASSLRRDNQPQHF
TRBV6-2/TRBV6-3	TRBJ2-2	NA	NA	TGTGCCAGCAGTCCCAGGCTAGCCACCGGGGATCTGTTTTTT	CASSPRLATGDLFF
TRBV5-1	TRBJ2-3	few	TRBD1	TGCGCCAGCAGCTTGGGAGACAGGGGGGCGAAAGATACGCAGTATTTT	CASSLGDRGAKDTQYF
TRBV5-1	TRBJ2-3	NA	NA	TGCGCCAGCAGCGATTCCCTCCGGGCAGCTCCAGATACGCAGTATTTT	CASSDSLRAAPDTQYF